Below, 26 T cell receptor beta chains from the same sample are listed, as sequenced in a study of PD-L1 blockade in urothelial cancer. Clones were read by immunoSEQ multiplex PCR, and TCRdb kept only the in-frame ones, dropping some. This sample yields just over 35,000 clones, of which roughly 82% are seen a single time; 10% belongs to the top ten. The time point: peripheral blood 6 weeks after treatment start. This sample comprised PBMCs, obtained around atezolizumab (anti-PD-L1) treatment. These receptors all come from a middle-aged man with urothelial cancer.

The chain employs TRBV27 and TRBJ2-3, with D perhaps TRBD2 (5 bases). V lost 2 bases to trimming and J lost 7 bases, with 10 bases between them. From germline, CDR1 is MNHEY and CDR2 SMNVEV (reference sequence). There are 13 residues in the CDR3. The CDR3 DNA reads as TGTGCCAGCAGTTTAATGACGGGATATACGCAGTATTTT. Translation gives CASSLMTGYTQYF.

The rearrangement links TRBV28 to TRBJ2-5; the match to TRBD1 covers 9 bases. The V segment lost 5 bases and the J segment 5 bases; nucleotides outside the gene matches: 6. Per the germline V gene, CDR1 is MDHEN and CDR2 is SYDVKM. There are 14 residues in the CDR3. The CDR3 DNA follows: TGTGCCAGCAGTAAGAGACAGGGGGGTGAGACCCAGTACTTC. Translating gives CASSKRQGGETQYF.

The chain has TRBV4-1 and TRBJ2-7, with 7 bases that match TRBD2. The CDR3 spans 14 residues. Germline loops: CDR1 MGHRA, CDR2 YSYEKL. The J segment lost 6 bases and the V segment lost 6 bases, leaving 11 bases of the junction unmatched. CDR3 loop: CASRKEGGSLEQYF. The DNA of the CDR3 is TGCGCCAGCAGGAAAGAGGGCGGGAGTCTCGAGCAGTACTTC.

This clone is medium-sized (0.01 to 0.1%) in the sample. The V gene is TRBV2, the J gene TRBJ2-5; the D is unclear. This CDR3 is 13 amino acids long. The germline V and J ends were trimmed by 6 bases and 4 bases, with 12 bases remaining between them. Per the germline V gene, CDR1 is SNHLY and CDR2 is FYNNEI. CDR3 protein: CASRQLGSETQYF. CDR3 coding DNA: TGTGCCAGCAGACAGTTGGGCTCAGAGACCCAGTACTTC. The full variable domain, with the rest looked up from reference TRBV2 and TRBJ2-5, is EPEVTQTPSHQVTQMGQEVILRCVPISNHLYFYWYRQILGQKVEFLVSFYNNEISEKSEIFDDQFSVERPDGSNFTLKIRSTKLEDSAMYFCASRQLGSETQYFGPGTRLLVL.

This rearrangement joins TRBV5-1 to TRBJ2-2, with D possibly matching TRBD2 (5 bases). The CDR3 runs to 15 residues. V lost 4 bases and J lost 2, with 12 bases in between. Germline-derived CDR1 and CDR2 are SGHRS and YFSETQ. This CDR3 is CASSPRAENTGELFF. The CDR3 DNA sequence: TGCGCCAGCAGCCCGAGAGCGGAAAACACCGGGGAGCTGTTTTTT.

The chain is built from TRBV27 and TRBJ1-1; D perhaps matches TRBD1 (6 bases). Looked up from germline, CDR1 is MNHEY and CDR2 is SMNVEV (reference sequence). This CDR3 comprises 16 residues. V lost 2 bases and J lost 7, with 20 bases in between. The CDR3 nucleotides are TGTGCCAGCAGTTTAAGGGGAGGGGGACCTGTCTATGAAGCTTTCTTT. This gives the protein CASSLRGGGPVYEAFF.

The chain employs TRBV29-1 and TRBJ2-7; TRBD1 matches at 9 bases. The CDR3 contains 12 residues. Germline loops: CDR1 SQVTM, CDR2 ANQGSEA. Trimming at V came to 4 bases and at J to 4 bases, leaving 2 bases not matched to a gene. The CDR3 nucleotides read TGCAGCGTTGGGGGACAGGGTTACGAGCAGTACTTC. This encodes CSVGGQGYEQYF.

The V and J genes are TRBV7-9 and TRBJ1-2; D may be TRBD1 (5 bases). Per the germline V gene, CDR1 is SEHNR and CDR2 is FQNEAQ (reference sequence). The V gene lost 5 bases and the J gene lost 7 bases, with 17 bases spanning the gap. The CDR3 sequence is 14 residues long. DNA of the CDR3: TGTGCCAGCAGCCTCGAGGCGGGGGTTAGTGGCTACACCTTC. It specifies CASSLEAGVSGYTF.

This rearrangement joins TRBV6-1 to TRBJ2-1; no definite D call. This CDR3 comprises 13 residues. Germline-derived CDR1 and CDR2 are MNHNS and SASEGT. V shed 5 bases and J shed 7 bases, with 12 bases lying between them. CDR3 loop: CASSPQIHNEQFF. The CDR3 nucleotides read TGTGCCAGCAGTCCGCAGATTCATAATGAGCAGTTCTTC.

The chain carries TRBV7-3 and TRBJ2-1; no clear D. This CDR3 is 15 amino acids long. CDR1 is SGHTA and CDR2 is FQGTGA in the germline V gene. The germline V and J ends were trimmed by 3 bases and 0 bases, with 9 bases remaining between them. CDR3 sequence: CASSFFSRSYNEQFF. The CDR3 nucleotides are TGTGCCAGCAGCTTCTTCTCCCGCTCCTACAATGAGCAGTTCTTC.

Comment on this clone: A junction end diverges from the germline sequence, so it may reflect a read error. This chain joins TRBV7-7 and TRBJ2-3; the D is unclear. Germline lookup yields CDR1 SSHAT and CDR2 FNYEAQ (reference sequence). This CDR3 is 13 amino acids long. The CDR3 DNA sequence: TGTGCTAGCAGCGCTGGGCGTACAGATACGCAGTATTTT. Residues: CASSAGRTDTQYF.

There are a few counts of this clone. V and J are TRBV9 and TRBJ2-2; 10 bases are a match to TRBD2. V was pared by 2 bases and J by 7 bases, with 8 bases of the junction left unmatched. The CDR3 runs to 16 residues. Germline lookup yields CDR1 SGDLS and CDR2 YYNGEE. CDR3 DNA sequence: TGTGCCAGCAGCGTTGGACTAGCGGACTTGGGCGGGGAGCTGTTTTTT. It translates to CASSVGLADLGGELFF.

In DNA form, the CDR3 reads TGTGCCAGCAGCTTAACAACACAAGGGCAGGGGGCTGGGCAGTACTTC. This encodes CASSLTTQGQGAGQYF. The chain recombines TRBV7-8 with TRBJ2-7; TRBD1 aligns across 8 bases. With 2 bases clipped from V and 9 bases from J, the junction kept 15 bases outside the gene matches. Per germline, CDR1 SGHVS and CDR2 FQNEAQ. The CDR3 has 16 amino acids.

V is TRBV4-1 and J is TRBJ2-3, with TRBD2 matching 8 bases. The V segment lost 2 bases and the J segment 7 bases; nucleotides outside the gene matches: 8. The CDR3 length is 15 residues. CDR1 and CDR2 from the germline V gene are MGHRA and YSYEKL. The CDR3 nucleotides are TGCGCCAGCAGCCAATTGCGCGGGAGGCTCAATACGCAGTATTTT. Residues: CASSQLRGRLNTQYF.

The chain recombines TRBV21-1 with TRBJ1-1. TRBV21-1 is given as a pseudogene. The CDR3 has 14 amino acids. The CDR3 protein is CASSTAGANTEAFF. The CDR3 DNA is TGTGCCAGCAGCACCGCGGGGGCGAACACTGAAGCTTTCTTT.

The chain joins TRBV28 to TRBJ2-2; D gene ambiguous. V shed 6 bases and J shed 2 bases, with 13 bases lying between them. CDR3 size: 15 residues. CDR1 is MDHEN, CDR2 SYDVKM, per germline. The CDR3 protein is CASRPGDTNTGELFF. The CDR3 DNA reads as TGTGCCAGCAGACCTGGTGACACTAACACCGGGGAGCTGTTTTTT.

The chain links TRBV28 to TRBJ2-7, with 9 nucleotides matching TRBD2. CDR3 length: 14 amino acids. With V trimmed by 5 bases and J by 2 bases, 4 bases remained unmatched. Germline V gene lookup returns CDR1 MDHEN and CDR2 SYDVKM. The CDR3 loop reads CASSGREGPYEQYF. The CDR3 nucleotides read TGTGCCAGCAGTGGGCGGGAGGGCCCCTACGAGCAGTACTTC.

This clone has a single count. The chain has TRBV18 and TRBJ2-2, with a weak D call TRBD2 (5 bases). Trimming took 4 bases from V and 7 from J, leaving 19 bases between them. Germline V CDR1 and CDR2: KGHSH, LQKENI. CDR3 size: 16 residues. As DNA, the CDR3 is TGTGCCAGCTCACTCAACCCCGGGGTGTTCGACGGGGAGCTGTTTTTT. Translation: CASSLNPGVFDGELFF.

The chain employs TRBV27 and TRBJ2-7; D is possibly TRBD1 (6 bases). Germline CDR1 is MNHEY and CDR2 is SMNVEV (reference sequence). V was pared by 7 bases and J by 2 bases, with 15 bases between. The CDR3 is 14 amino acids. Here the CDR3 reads CASKLQGPTYEQYF. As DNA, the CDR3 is TGTGCCAGCAAACTACAGGGACCCACCTACGAGCAGTACTTC.

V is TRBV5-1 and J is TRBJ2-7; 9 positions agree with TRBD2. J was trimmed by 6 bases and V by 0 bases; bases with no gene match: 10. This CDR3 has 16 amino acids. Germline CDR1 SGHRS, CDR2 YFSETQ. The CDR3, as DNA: TGCGCCAGCAGCTTGGCGGCTAGCGGGATGGTAGGCGAGCAGTACTTC. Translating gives CASSLAASGMVGEQYF.

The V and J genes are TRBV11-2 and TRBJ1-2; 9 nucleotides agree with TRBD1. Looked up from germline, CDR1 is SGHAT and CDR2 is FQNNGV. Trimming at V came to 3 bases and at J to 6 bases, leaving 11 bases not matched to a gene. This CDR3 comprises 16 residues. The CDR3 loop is CASSFPSRDREHGYTF. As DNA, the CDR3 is TGTGCCAGCAGCTTCCCTTCACGGGACAGGGAGCATGGCTACACCTTC.

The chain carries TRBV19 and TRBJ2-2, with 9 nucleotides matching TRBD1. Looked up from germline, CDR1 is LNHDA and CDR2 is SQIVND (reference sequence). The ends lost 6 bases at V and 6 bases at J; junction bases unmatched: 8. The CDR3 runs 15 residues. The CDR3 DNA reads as TGTGCCAGTAGGGCGGGGGACAGGGTGGCCGGGGAGCTGTTTTTT. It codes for CASRAGDRVAGELFF.

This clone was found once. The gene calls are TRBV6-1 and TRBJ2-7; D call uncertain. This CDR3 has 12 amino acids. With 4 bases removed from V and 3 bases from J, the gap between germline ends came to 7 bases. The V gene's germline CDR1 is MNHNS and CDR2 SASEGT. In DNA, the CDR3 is TGTGCCAGCAGTGTCCTAGACTACGAGCAGTACTTC. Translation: CASSVLDYEQYF.

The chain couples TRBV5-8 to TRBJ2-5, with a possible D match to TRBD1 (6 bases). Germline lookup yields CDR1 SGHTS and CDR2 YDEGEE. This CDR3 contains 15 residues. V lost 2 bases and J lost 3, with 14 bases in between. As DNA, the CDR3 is TGTGCCAGCAGCTTTGAGTACAGGGTCGAAGAGACCCAGTACTTC. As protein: CASSFEYRVEETQYF.

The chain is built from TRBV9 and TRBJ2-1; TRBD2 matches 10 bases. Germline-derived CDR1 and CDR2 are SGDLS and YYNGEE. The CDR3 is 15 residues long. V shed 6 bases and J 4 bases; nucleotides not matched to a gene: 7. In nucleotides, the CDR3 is TGTGCCAGCACGAGAGCGGGAGGGGAATACAATGAGCAGTTCTTC. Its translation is CASTRAGGEYNEQFF.

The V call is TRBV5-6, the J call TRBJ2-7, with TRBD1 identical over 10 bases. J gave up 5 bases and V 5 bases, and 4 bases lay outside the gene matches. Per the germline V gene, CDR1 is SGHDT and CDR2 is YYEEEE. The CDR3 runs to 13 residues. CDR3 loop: CASRLGTGDEQYF. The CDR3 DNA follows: TGTGCCAGCAGGCTTGGGACAGGGGACGAGCAGTACTTC.